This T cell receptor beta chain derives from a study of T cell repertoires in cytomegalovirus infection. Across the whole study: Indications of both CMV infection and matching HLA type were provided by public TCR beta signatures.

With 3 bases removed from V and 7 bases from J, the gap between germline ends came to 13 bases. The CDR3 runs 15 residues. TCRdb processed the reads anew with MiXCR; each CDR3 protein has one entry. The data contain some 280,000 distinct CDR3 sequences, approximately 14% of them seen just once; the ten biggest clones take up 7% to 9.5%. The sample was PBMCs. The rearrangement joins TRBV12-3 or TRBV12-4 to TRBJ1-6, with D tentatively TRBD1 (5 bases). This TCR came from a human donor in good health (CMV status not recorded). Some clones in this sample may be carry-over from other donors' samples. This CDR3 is CASSLTRARNSPLHF. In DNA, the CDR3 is TGTGCCAGCAGTTTGACCAGGGCTCGGAATTCACCCCTCCACTTT.